This TCR beta chain was captured in a study of blood T cell repertoires in COVID-19. The wider study: Acute and convalescent COVID-19 samples came from the United States, Italy and Spain. In each case, the material was cDNA or gDNA derived from T cells, B-cell-depleted T cells, or PBMCs.

Per the original data handling: By means of reference gene primer amplification, nucleated cell counts were estimated. Profiling relied on immunoSEQ multiplex PCR, and the TCRdb table lists in-frame clones only, not all of them. V and J calls and clone size are as listed in that table; D and trimming were resolved from the DNA. The sample has around 200,000 clones, roughly 90% seen once. The germline V gene encodes CDR1 KGHSH and CDR2 LQKENI. CDR3 length: 16 amino acids. After removal of 0 bases from V and 7 bases from J, the junction contained 9 bases not matched to a gene. This TCR was recovered from a man aged 40-49 years with active or convalescent COVID-19. What was sequenced was peripheral blood. The chain joins TRBV18 to TRBJ2-1, with 7 bases fitting TRBD1. CDR3 loop: CASSPPRGGRGNEQFF. The CDR3 DNA reads TGTGCCAGCTCACCACCGAGAGGGGGCCGCGGGAATGAGCAGTTCTTC.